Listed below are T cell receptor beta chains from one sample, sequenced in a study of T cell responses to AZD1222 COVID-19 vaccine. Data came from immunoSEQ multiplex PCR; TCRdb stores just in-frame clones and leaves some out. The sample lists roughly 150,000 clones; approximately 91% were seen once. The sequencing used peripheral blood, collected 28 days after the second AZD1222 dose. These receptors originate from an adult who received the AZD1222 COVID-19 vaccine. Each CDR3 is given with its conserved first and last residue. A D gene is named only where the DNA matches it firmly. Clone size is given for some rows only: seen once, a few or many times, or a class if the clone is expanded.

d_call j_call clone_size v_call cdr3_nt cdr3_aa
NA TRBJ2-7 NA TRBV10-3 TGTGCCATCAGTGAGTCTGGGACTTACTACGAGCAGTACTTC CAISESGTYYEQYF
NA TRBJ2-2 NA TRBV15 TGTGCCACCAGCAAGGCAGGGGCGTCCGCGAACACCGGGGAGCTGTTTTTT CATSKAGASANTGELFF
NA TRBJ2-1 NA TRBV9 TGTGCCAGCAGCGTAGAGGCGGGACTCAATGAGCAGTTCTTC CASSVEAGLNEQFF
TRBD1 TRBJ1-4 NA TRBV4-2 TGTGCCAGCAGCCAAGAGTCCCGACAGGGGGTGGAAAAACTGTTTTTT CASSQESRQGVEKLFF
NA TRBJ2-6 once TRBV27 TGTGCCAGCAGTTTCCGCTCTGGGGCCAACGTCCTGACTTTC CASSFRSGANVLTF
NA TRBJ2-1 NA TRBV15 TGTGCCACCAGCAGAGGGCAGGACTATGAGCAGTTCTTC CATSRGQDYEQFF
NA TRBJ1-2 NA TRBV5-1 TGCGCCAGCAGCCCCGAGGGGGGCGGGAGTGGCTACACCTTC CASSPEGGGSGYTF
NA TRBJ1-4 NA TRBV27 TGTGCCAGCAGTTTATGGTCGAGGGAAAAACTGTTTTTT CASSLWSREKLFF
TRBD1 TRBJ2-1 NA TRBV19 TGTGCCAGTAGACAAGGGGTTGGCAGGGGGCGCATCTATGAGCAGTTCTTC CASRQGVGRGRIYEQFF
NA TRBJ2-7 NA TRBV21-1 TGTGCCAGCAGCCGCGAGCGGGGCACAGGCTACGAGCAGTACTTC CASSRERGTGYEQYF
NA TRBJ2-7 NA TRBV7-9 TGTGCCAGCAGCTTAGAGCCCCCAGCCAACGAGCAGTACTTC CASSLEPPANEQYF
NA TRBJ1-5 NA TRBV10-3 TGTGCCATCAGTGAAGGTGACAGGAGGTCGGCCCAGCATTTT CAISEGDRRSAQHF
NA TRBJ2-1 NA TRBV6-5 TGTGCCAGCAGAACAACGGGGGTGACCTACAATGAGCAGTTCTTC CASRTTGVTYNEQFF
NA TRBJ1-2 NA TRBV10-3 TGTGCCATCAGTGTCTCCCAGGGGAACTATGGCTACACCTTC CAISVSQGNYGYTF
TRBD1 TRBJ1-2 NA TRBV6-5 TGTGCCAGCAGGCAGGGGGGTAACTATGGCTACACCTTC CASRQGGNYGYTF
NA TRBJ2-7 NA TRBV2 TGTGCCAGCGGTGTCTACGAGCAGTACTTC CASGVYEQYF
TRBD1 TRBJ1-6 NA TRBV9 TGTGCCAGCAGCGAGGGGACAGGGAAACATAATTCACCCCTCCACTTT CASSEGTGKHNSPLHF
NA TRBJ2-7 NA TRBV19 TGTGCCAGTAGTTCGGCTGGGGACCTCTGGTACGAGCAGTACTTC CASSSAGDLWYEQYF
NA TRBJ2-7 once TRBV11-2 TGTGCCAGCAGCTTATCATCCTACGAGCAGTACTTC CASSLSSYEQYF
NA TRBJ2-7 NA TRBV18 TGTGCCAGCTCACCGACCGTAGGCCAGGGTACTTACGAGCAGTACTTC CASSPTVGQGTYEQYF
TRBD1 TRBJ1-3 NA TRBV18 TGTGCCAGCTCAGCAACTTCACAGGGGGCGTCGAGCTTTTTCTCTGGAAACACCATATATTTT CASSATSQGASSFFSGNTIYF
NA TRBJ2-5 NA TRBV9 TGTGCCAGCAGCGTATCCCCTCTTTCCCGGGAGACCCAGTACTTC CASSVSPLSRETQYF
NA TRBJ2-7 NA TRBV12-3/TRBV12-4 TGTGCCAGCAGTTTAGTGGGGGTGGCCGAGCAGTACTTC CASSLVGVAEQYF
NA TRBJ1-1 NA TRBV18 TGTGCCAGCTCCAAGAGGGTGGAGATCGCTGAAGCTTTCTTT CASSKRVEIAEAFF
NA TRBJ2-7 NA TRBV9 TGTGCCAGCAGCGTAGGGGGGAACCACGAGCAGTACTTC CASSVGGNHEQYF
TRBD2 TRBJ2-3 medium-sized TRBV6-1 TGTGCCAGCAGTGAAGCTAGCGGGGGGGCCACAGATACGCAGTATTTT CASSEASGGATDTQYF
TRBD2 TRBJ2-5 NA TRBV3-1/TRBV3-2 TGTGCCAGCAGCGCTAGCGGGAGTTGGGAGACCCAGTACTTC CASSASGSWETQYF
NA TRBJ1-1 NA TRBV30 TGTGCCTGGTCTGGGGACCCCTGGCGCGAAGCTTTCTTT CAWSGDPWREAFF
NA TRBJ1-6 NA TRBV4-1 TGCGCCAGCAGCCAAGAACCTCATGATTCACCCCTCCACTTT CASSQEPHDSPLHF
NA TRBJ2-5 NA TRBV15 TGTGCCACCAGCAGAGGGACAGTTCAAGAGACCCAGTACTTC CATSRGTVQETQYF
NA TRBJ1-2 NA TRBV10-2 TGCGCCAGCAGTGAGTCGATGGTCCGGACGGGCGGCTACACCTTC CASSESMVRTGGYTF
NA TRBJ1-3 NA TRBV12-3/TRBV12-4 TGTGCCAGCAGTTTGGGTCAGCCTAACACCATATATTTT CASSLGQPNTIYF
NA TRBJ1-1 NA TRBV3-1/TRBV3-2 TGTGCCAGCAGCCGAGGGTGGGAAGCTTTCTTT CASSRGWEAFF
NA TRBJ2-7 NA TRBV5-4 TGTGCCAGCAGCTTGGCGGCAGGACAATACGAGCAGTACTTC CASSLAAGQYEQYF
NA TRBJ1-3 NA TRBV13 TGTGCCAGCACCTACGGGGGGCTTGGAAACACCATATATTTT CASTYGGLGNTIYF
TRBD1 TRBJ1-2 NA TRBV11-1 TGTGCCAGCAGCCCCCGAAGGGGGCCTGGCTACACCTTC CASSPRRGPGYTF
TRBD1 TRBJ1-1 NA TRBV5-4 TGTGCCAGCAGCTGGGGGGGACAGTTGAATGAAGCTTTCTTT CASSWGGQLNEAFF
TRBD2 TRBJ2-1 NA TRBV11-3 TGTGCCAGCAGCCCCGGGACTAGCGGGAGTGATCATGAGCAGTTCTTC CASSPGTSGSDHEQFF
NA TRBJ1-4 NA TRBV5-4 TGTGCCAGCAGCTTGGGTGGGGCCAATAAACAAGAAAAACTGTTTTTT CASSLGGANKQEKLFF
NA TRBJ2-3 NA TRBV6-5 TGTGCCAGCAGTTACTCGCTCCTGGGGCATAGTACGCAGTATTTT CASSYSLLGHSTQYF
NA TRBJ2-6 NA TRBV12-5 TGTGCTAGTGGTCGGGGGAACTCTGGGGCCAACGTCCTGACTTTC CASGRGNSGANVLTF
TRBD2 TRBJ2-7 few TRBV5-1 TGCGCCAGCAGCTTGGCAGCGGGAGGGCCCTACGAGCAGTACTTC CASSLAAGGPYEQYF
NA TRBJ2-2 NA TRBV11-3 TGTGCCAGCAGCTCCCCGGAAGGGCCTACCGGGGAGCTGTTTTTT CASSSPEGPTGELFF
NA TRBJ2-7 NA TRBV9 TGTGCCAGCAGCGTAGGCGGCGGAGGGACCTACGAGCAGTACTTC CASSVGGGGTYEQYF
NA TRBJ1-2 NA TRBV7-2 TGTGCCAGCAGCTCGGAGGGGGTTAACTATGGCTACACCTTC CASSSEGVNYGYTF
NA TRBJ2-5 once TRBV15 TGTGCCACCAGCAGAGGCAGGAACCACCTACAAGAGACCCAGTACTTC CATSRGRNHLQETQYF
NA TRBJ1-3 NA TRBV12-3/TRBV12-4 TGTGCCAGCACCTCCTTGGGCACCATATATTTT CASTSLGTIYF
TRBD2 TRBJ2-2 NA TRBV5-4 TGTGCCAGCAGCCCCAGAGGGAAGCGGGAGAATCTCGGGGAGCTGTTTTTT CASSPRGKRENLGELFF
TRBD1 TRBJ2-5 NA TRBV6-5 TGTGCCAGCAGTTACTCGTCGACAGGGAGAGAGACCCAGTACTTC CASSYSSTGRETQYF
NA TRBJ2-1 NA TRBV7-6 TGTGCCAGCAGCTGGGTGGGAGGTGGGGGAACCTACAATGAGCAGTTCTTC CASSWVGGGGTYNEQFF
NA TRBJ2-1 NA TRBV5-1 TGCGCCAGCAGTTCTAGCGAAACTGAGCAGTTCTTC CASSSSETEQFF
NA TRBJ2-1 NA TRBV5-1 TGCGCCAGCAGCTCCCAAGGACTCGCTTACAATGAGCAGTTCTTC CASSSQGLAYNEQFF
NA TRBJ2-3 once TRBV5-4 TGTGCCAGCAGCAGGGGGGGCACAGATACGCAGTATTTT CASSRGGTDTQYF
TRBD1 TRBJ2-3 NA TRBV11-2 TGTGCCAGCACCTTGAGCAGGGGGCTTGCAGATACGCAGTATTTT CASTLSRGLADTQYF